A single T cell receptor (beta chain) is shown here with its context. Its antigen is unknown. The junction had 9 bases not matched to a gene; V was cut back by 6 bases and J by 0 bases. The germline V gene has CDR1 MNHEY and CDR2 SMNVEV (reference sequence). This CDR3 is 17 amino acids long. These data come from a study of T cells after yellow fever vaccination. Regarding the study as a whole: One caveat is that FACS-sorted repertoires could contain abundant clonotypes contaminating from the bulk population. Peaking on day 5 versus 15, the secondary response was faster but weaker. Clones from primary vaccination mostly reappeared after the booster (about 97% CD4, about 88% CD8).

The 5'RACE template-switching step produced TCR cDNA and added a universal primer site and UMIs. Each CDR3 protein is one row after TCRdb ran MiXCR on the 5' RACE reads. The table lists about 300,000 distinct CDR3 sequences, about 6.9% of them singletons. The specimen comprised PBMCs, sampled 45 days after the first yellow fever vaccination. The chain links TRBV27 to TRBJ2-2, with 8 nucleotides matching TRBD2. The source of this sequence is a man between 18 and 29 years old who received the YFV17D yellow fever vaccine. The CDR3 sequence is CASSTGGGTSNTGELFF. The CDR3 DNA follows: TGTGCCAGCAGCACCGGGGGGGGGACTTCGAACACCGGGGAGCTGTTTTTT.